The 32 T cell receptor beta chains in this list originate from one sample, sequenced in a study of T cells in Graves' hyperthyroidism and ophthalmopathy. Amplification yielded TCR beta CDR3 regions, with RNA transcripts as the source. RT-PCR in the first round (using the HTBI primer set) targeted the TCR CDR3. A single record per CDR3 protein comes from TCRdb applying MiXCR to the multiplex PCR reads. Of under 300,000 distinct CDR3 sequences in the sample, about an eighth were seen once. Sequencing was done on a sample of blood. Every receptor here comes from a woman aged 25-40 years with Graves' hyperthyroidism that later progressed to Graves' ophthalmopathy.

In regard to this clonotype: A much larger clone differs by one base, so this may be a read error. The chain is built from TRBV7-2 and TRBJ1-2, with 7 positions matching TRBD1. Germline lookup yields CDR1 SGHTA and CDR2 FQGNSA. The CDR3 covers 15 residues. Unmatched junction bases numbered 15, after V lost 7 bases and J lost 7 bases. In nucleotides, the CDR3 is TGTGCCAGCAACCGATCATGGACAGGCCCTGGTGGCTACACCTTC. It translates to CASNRSWTGPGGYTF.

The sample holds a few counts of this clonotype. The rearrangement joins TRBV19 to TRBJ2-7, with TRBD1 identical over 8 bases. From germline, CDR1 is LNHDA and CDR2 SQIVND (reference sequence). The V segment lost 4 bases and the J segment 9 bases; nucleotides outside the gene matches: 8. This CDR3 spans 13 amino acids. The CDR3: CASSTGQGTSQYF. In DNA form, the CDR3 reads TGTGCCAGTAGTACCGGACAGGGAACTTCGCAGTACTTC.

The J gene is TRBJ2-7, the V gene TRBV4-1, with D possibly matching TRBD2 (6 bases). CDR3 length equals 18 residues. Germline V gene sequence: CDR1 MGHRA, CDR2 YSYEKL. With 4 bases removed from V and 1 base from J, the gap between germline ends came to 23 bases. CDR3 coding DNA: TGCGCCAGCAGCCTTTATACCCCCGGGAGCGACACTTCCTACGAGCAGTACTTC. It translates to CASSLYTPGSDTSYEQYF.

This clonotype was seen ten or more times. This chain joins TRBV10-3 and TRBJ1-1, with a possible D match to TRBD1 (5 bases). V was cut by 0 bases and J by 4 bases, with 15 bases left in between. Germline assignment: CDR1 ENHRY and CDR2 SYGVKD. The length of the CDR3 is 16 residues. CDR3 sequence (DNA): TGTGCCATCAGTGAGTCGACCCGGGGGGGGGGCACTGAAGCTTTCTTT. As protein: CAISESTRGGGTEAFF.

This clonotype has ten or more counts. The genes are TRBV7-6 and TRBJ2-7; D gene ambiguous. Germline CDR1 is SGHVS and CDR2 is FNYEAQ. V lost 1 base to trimming and J lost 0 bases, with 10 bases between them. The CDR3 contains 15 residues. The CDR3 here is CASSLEGSSSYEQYF. As DNA, the CDR3 is TGTGCCAGCAGCTTAGAAGGCTCGAGCTCCTACGAGCAGTACTTC.

This clonotype was found many times. This chain connects TRBV7-2 to TRBJ2-1; D tentatively reads TRBD1 or TRBD2 (6 bases each). The V end was cut by 5 bases, the J end by 7 bases, with 15 bases between. The CDR3 loop spans 14 amino acids. Per the germline V gene, CDR1 is SGHTA and CDR2 is FQGNSA. CDR3 coding DNA: TGTGCCAGCAGCCCGGGGGCTAGCACGAATGAGCAGTTCTTC. This gives the protein CASSPGASTNEQFF.

Worth noting for this clonotype: This may come from a read error, since a much larger clone is one base off. The chain is built from TRBV28 and TRBJ2-7; possible D gene TRBD2, 6 bases. Deletions cut 1 base from V and 5 bases from J, with 12 bases between. The CDR3 extends over 14 amino acids. CDR1 is MDHEN and CDR2 is SYDVKM in the germline V gene. CDR3 residues: CASSLLEGADEQYF. The CDR3 bases are TGTGCCAGCAGTTTATTGGAGGGCGCAGACGAGCAGTACTTC.

In its sample, this clonotype was seen many times. The chain recombines TRBV27 with TRBJ1-4; the D gene is possibly TRBD1 (5 bases). The CDR3 spans 13 residues. Germline CDR1 and CDR2: MNHEY and SMNVEV (reference sequence). V was pared by 6 bases and J by 4 bases, with 9 bases between. CDR3 in amino acids: CASRLQVNEKLFF. DNA of the CDR3: TGTGCCAGCAGATTACAGGTTAATGAAAAACTGTTTTTT. Full variable domain (remainder filled in from reference TRBV27 and TRBJ1-4): EAQVTQNPRYLITVTGKKLTVTCSQNMNHEYMSWYRQDPGLGLRQIYYSMNVEVTDKGDVPEGYKVSRKEKRNFPLILESPSPNQTSLYFCASRLQVNEKLFFGSGTQLSVL.

At least ten counts were recorded for this clonotype. The V and J genes are TRBV6-2 or TRBV6-3 and TRBJ1-1; D is unresolved. CDR1 and CDR2 from the germline V gene are MNHEY and SVGEGT. The CDR3 is 13 amino acids. V dropped 5 bases and J dropped 3 bases, with 10 bases sitting between them. CDR3 protein: CASSNLLHTEAFF. DNA of the CDR3: TGTGCCAGCAGTAACCTTTTACACACTGAAGCTTTCTTT.

There are a few counts of this clonotype. This chain connects TRBV29-1 to TRBJ2-1; weak D call: TRBD1 (6 bases). The germline CDR1 and CDR2 sequences are SQVTM and ANQGSEA. Trimming removed 7 bases at V and 6 bases at J, with 10 bases between. The CDR3 covers 11 residues. In nucleotides, the CDR3 is TGCAGCGGCCTACAGGGCAATGAGCAGTTCTTC. It specifies CSGLQGNEQFF.

This clonotype appeared many times. J is TRBJ2-7 and V is TRBV7-2; D gene unclear. V lost 6 bases, J lost 0 bases, and 9 bases lay in between. Germline loops: CDR1 SGHTA, CDR2 FQGNSA. The CDR3 loop spans 13 amino acids. CDR3 sequence reads: CASRADRSYEQYF. CDR3 bases: TGTGCCAGCAGGGCGGACCGCTCCTACGAGCAGTACTTC.

The chain employs TRBV6-1 and TRBJ1-1, with 7 positions matching TRBD1. The J segment lost 0 bases and the V segment lost 4 bases, leaving 8 bases of the junction unmatched. The germline gives CDR1 MNHNS, CDR2 SASEGT. This CDR3 is built from 16 residues. This chain's CDR3 is CASSVDRAKMNTEAFF. DNA for the CDR3: TGTGCCAGCAGTGTAGACAGGGCCAAAATGAACACTGAAGCTTTCTTT.

With regard to this clonotype: A junction end diverges from the germline sequence, so it may reflect a read error. The chain couples TRBV14 to TRBJ2-7; D might be TRBD1 or TRBD2, each matching 5 bases. CDR1 SGHDN and CDR2 FVKESK come from the germline V gene. The CDR3 contains 13 residues. CDR3 sequence: CVSSYGTAYEQYF. CDR3 nucleotide sequence: TGTGTCAGCAGCTACGGGACCGCCTACGAGCAGTACTTC.

This clonotype occurred many times. The chain uses TRBV7-2 and TRBJ2-3, with TRBD1 identical over 7 bases. The junction had 16 bases not matched to a gene; V was cut back by 5 bases and J by 8 bases. The CDR3 has 16 amino acids. Germline loops: CDR1 SGHTA, CDR2 FQGNSA. The CDR3: CASSAVTGPSRGTQYF. The CDR3 region has the DNA TGTGCCAGCAGCGCCGTGACAGGGCCTTCCCGGGGTACGCAGTATTTT.

This clonotype showed up just a few times. The rearrangement joins TRBV7-9 to TRBJ1-2, with 7 bases lining up with TRBD1. This CDR3 comprises 16 residues. Germline trimming cut 1 base from V and 4 bases from J; bases unmatched to any gene: 9. Germline lookup yields CDR1 SEHNR and CDR2 FQNEAQ (reference sequence). CDR3 in DNA: TGTGCCAGCAGCTTAGTTGACAGGGACATTAGCTATGGCTACACCTTC. It specifies CASSLVDRDISYGYTF.

This clonotype was counted a few times. The chain carries TRBV27 and TRBJ2-1, with 7 bases identical to TRBD1. Germline V CDR1 and CDR2: MNHEY, SMNVEV (reference sequence). This CDR3 is built from 13 residues. V was clipped by 5 bases and J by 7 bases; unmatched bases: 5. In DNA, the CDR3 is TGTGCCAGCAGTCGAAGGGACAGAAATGAGCAGTTCTTC. Translated, it gives CASSRRDRNEQFF.

This clonotype was detected many times. The rearrangement uses TRBV12-3 or TRBV12-4 and TRBJ1-1; D uncertain. Deletions cut 7 bases from V and 4 bases from J, with 10 bases between. The CDR3 runs 12 residues. The CDR3 loop reads CASTAGSTEAFF. In DNA form, the CDR3 reads TGTGCCAGCACGGCGGGCAGCACTGAAGCTTTCTTT.

This clonotype showed up many times. CDR3 region: CAWSVRSNQETQYF. The CDR3 nucleotides read TGTGCCTGGAGTGTACGGTCAAACCAAGAGACCCAGTACTTC. This chain connects TRBV30 to TRBJ2-5, with no clear D. The ends were cut back, 0 bases at V and 0 bases at J, with 8 bases in the middle. Per germline, CDR1 GTSNPN and CDR2 SVGIG (reference sequence). The CDR3 totals 14 residues. The whole variable domain, filled in from reference TRBV30 and TRBJ2-5, reads SQTIHQWPATLVQPVGSPLSLECTVEGTSNPNLYWYRQAAGRGLQLLFYSVGIGQISSEVPQNLSASRPQDRQFILSSKKLLLSDSGFYLCAWSVRSNQETQYFGPGTRLLVL.

Regarding this clonotype: One end of the junction is discordant with germline, which a read error may explain. The chain is built from TRBV7-2 and TRBJ1-6; 9 bases fit TRBD1. The CDR3 loop spans 16 amino acids. CDR1 and CDR2 from the germline V gene are SGHTA and FQGNSA. Here the CDR3 DNA reads TGTGCCAGCAGCCCTCCGGACAGGGGATGGAATTCACTCCTCCACTTT. This sequence encodes CASSPPDRGWNSLLHF.

The chain combines TRBV9 with TRBJ2-6; 9 positions agree with TRBD1. The CDR3 length is 18 residues. The J segment lost 4 bases and the V segment lost 0 bases, leaving 8 bases of the junction unmatched. Germline V gene lookup returns CDR1 SGDLS and CDR2 YYNGEE. The CDR3 here is CASSVGDRVLPGANVLTF. DNA of the CDR3: TGTGCCAGCAGCGTAGGGGACAGGGTTCTGCCAGGGGCCAACGTCCTGACTTTC.

This chain joins TRBV6-6 and TRBJ2-7, with D uncertain. Germline assignment: CDR1 MNHNY and CDR2 SVGAGI (reference sequence). This CDR3 spans 15 amino acids. V was shortened by 0 bases and J by 5 bases, with 14 bases between the two germline ends. DNA of the CDR3: TGTGCCAGCAGTTACTCAAGGGTTTTAAGTGACGAGCAGTACTTC. It translates to CASSYSRVLSDEQYF.

In its sample, this clonotype was seen many times. J is TRBJ1-4 and V is TRBV28; 9 positions match TRBD1. This CDR3 is built from 16 residues. J gave up 3 bases and V 5 bases, and 7 bases lay outside the gene matches. The germline V gene has CDR1 MDHEN and CDR2 SYDVKM. CDR3 protein: CASSPRQGVPNEKLFF. The DNA for the CDR3 is TGTGCCAGCAGTCCCCGACAGGGGGTTCCTAATGAAAAACTGTTTTTT.

This chain joins TRBV12-3 or TRBV12-4 and TRBJ1-4; 8 bases line up with TRBD1. The CDR3 has 16 residues. Trimming removed 1 base from V and 7 bases from J; junction bases left unmatched: 8. The CDR3 nucleotides are TGTGCCAGCAGTTTAGGGCATAGACAGGGGCCTGAAAAACTGTTTTTT. This sequence encodes CASSLGHRQGPEKLFF.

In this sample, this clonotype turned up many times. The genes are TRBV7-8 and TRBJ1-5, with a weak D call TRBD1 (6 bases). Germline loops: CDR1 SGHVS, CDR2 FQNEAQ. V gave up 3 bases and J gave up 4 bases, with 13 bases separating them. The CDR3 spans 15 residues. The DNA for the CDR3 is TGTGCCAGCAGCTTTCGCCGGACAGATAATCAGCCCCAGCATTTT. It is translated as CASSFRRTDNQPQHF.

V is TRBV5-1 and J is TRBJ2-2, with 10 bases matching TRBD2. Germline loops: CDR1 SGHRS, CDR2 YFSETQ. The CDR3 totals 16 residues. Trimming at V came to 3 bases and at J to 6 bases, leaving 8 bases not matched to a gene. In DNA, the CDR3 is TGCGCCAGCAGCTCGCTAGCGGGAGTTGAGGCCGGGGAGCTGTTTTTT. Protein product: CASSSLAGVEAGELFF. The full variable domain, in which reference TRBV5-1 and TRBJ2-2 provide the parts outside the CDR3, is KAGVTQTPRYLIKTRGQQVTLSCSPISGHRSVSWYQQTPGQGLQFLFEYFSETQRNKGNFPGRFSGRQFSNSRSEMNVSTLELGDSALYLCASSSLAGVEAGELFFGEGSRLTVL.

The table lists this clonotype with many counts. The gene calls are TRBV5-1 and TRBJ1-1; D gene unclear. V lost 2 bases to trimming and J lost 1 base, with 6 bases between them. Germline V CDR1 and CDR2: SGHRS, YFSETQ. The CDR3 consists of 13 residues. CDR3 protein: CASSLQKNTEAFF. CDR3 DNA: TGCGCCAGCAGCTTACAAAAGAACACTGAAGCTTTCTTT.

The table lists this clonotype with many counts. The rearrangement links TRBV3-1 to TRBJ2-2; TRBD2 is a possible D gene (7 bases). The germline V gene has CDR1 LGHDT and CDR2 YNNKEL (reference sequence). The CDR3 is 15 amino acids. The V end lost 4 bases, the J end lost 7 bases, and 16 bases lay between the germline ends. The CDR3 nucleotides read TGTGCCAGCAGCCGGGGGGGCTCTAGCAACGGGGAGCTGTTTTTT. As protein: CASSRGGSSNGELFF.

This clonotype was seen at least ten times. The V and J genes are TRBV24-1 and TRBJ1-2; 7 bases fit TRBD1. Germline V gene lookup returns CDR1 KGHDR and CDR2 SFDVKD. CDR3 length: 13 amino acids. V was pared by 9 bases and J by 8 bases, with 11 bases of the junction left unmatched. CDR3: CATGDRDSEGYTF. As DNA, the CDR3 is TGTGCCACCGGGGACCGGGACAGTGAGGGCTACACCTTC.

This clonotype came up a few times. The chain joins TRBV4-3 to TRBJ2-3; 9 bases line up with TRBD2. The CDR3 sequence is 18 residues long. Germline values: CDR1 LGHNA, CDR2 YSLEER. J lost 2 bases, V lost 0 bases, and 9 bases had no gene match. This CDR3 is CASSQENRGLAYTDTQYF. The CDR3 DNA is TGCGCCAGCAGCCAAGAGAACCGGGGACTAGCCTACACAGATACGCAGTATTTT.

Comments on this clonotype: Since a far larger clone is one base different, this is likely a read error. V and J are TRBV2 and TRBJ2-1, with 8 bases fitting TRBD2. CDR1 is SNHLY, CDR2 FYNNEI, per germline. The length of the CDR3 is 15 residues. The CDR3: CASSLAGGPYNEQLF. The DNA for the CDR3 is TGTGCCAGCAGTTTGGCGGGAGGCCCCTACAATGAGCAGCTCTTC.

This clonotype has just a few counts. The rearrangement joins TRBV19 to TRBJ2-2; D gene unclear. Germline V gene data show CDR1 as LNHDA and CDR2 as SQIVND (reference sequence). With 9 bases removed from V and 3 bases from J, the gap between germline ends came to 14 bases. The CDR3 is made up of 14 amino acids. This chain's CDR3 is CASKPPWDTGELFF. CDR3 nucleotides: TGTGCCAGCAAACCCCCCTGGGACACCGGGGAGCTGTTTTTT. The complete variable domain, with remaining parts taken from reference TRBV19 and TRBJ2-2, reads DGGITQSPKYLFRKEGQNVTLSCEQNLNHDAMYWYRQDPGQGLRLIYYSQIVNDFQKGDIAEGYSVSREKKESFPLTVTSAQKNPTAFYLCASKPPWDTGELFFGEGSRLTVL.

This clonotype was seen repeatedly, ten times or more. The chain uses TRBV30 and TRBJ2-3; possibly TRBD1 for D (5 bases). Trimming removed 1 base from V and 13 bases from J, with 18 bases in between. CDR3 length: 13 residues. CDR1 is GTSNPN and CDR2 is SVGIG in the germline V gene (reference sequence). CDR3 in DNA: TGTGCCTGGAGTGATGTAAACGGTGGGGCTGAGTATTTT. Protein sequence: CAWSDVNGGAEYF.